A single sample gave rise to the 5 T cell receptor beta chains below, sequenced in a study of shared clonotypes between healthy human individuals. Cells designated naive CD8 were CD45RO-negative and were positively selected for CCR7, with terminally differentiated effector memory CD45RA+ cells excluded. Repertoires were generated with immunoSEQ multiplex PCR, while TCRdb's copy carries only in-frame clones and drops some. Of about 2.1 million clones listed, 93% are singletons. The sequenced sample consisted of naive CD8+ T cells from PBMCs. The receptors were gathered from a man aged 18 to 29 in good health. Some clones in this sample may be carry-over from other donors' samples.

As concerns this clone: This same CDR3 is encoded by further DNA sequences in the sample. This sequence joins TRBV9 and TRBJ2-5, with 12 nucleotides matching TRBD2. Germline-derived CDR1 and CDR2 are SGDLS and YYNGEE. V lost 0 bases and J lost 5; bases outside the gene matches: 5. The CDR3 loop spans 16 amino acids. The CDR3: CASSVGLAGGPETQYF. CDR3 bases: TGTGCCAGCAGCGTAGGCCTAGCGGGAGGGCCTGAGACCCAGTACTTC. Full variable domain (remainder filled in from reference TRBV9 and TRBJ2-5): DSGVTQTPKHLITATGQRVTLRCSPRSGDLSVYWYQQSLDQGLQFLIQYYNGEERAKGNILERFSAQQFPDLHSELNLSSLELGDSALYFCASSVGLAGGPETQYFGPGTRLLVL.

The V call is TRBV5-1, the J call TRBJ1-3; D ambiguous. Deletions cut 4 bases from V and 4 bases from J, with 3 bases between. The V gene's germline CDR1 is SGHRS and CDR2 YFSETQ. The CDR3 runs 11 residues. CDR3 sequence reads: CASSQGNTIYF. CDR3 DNA: TGCGCCAGCAGCCAGGGAAACACCATATATTTT.

The rearrangement uses TRBV19 and TRBJ1-1; D may be TRBD1 (6 bases). Germline-derived CDR1 and CDR2 are LNHDA and SQIVND (reference sequence). Trimming took 6 bases from V and 3 from J, leaving 14 bases between them. This CDR3 spans 14 amino acids. Here the CDR3 reads CASRVTGLYTEAFF. In nucleotides, the CDR3 is TGTGCCAGTAGAGTCACAGGGTTATACACTGAAGCTTTCTTT.

The V call is TRBV11-2, the J call TRBJ1-2; D is uncertain. This CDR3 comprises 17 residues. The V gene's germline CDR1 is SGHAT and CDR2 FQNNGV. V shed 0 bases and J shed 7 bases, with 21 bases lying between them. In nucleotides, the CDR3 is TGTGCCAGCAGCTTAGATACGGCAAGCTTCATCTCGGGTGGCTACACCTTC. This translates into CASSLDTASFISGGYTF.

CDR3 sequence reads: CASSLRHLATNEKLFF. The CDR3 nucleotides read TGTGCCAGCAGCTTACGTCACCTTGCAACTAATGAAAAACTGTTTTTT. The rearrangement uses TRBV11-2 and TRBJ1-4; D not certain. Germline values: CDR1 SGHAT, CDR2 FQNNGV. V lost 2 bases, J lost 0 bases, and 10 bases lay in between. The CDR3 is made up of 16 amino acids.